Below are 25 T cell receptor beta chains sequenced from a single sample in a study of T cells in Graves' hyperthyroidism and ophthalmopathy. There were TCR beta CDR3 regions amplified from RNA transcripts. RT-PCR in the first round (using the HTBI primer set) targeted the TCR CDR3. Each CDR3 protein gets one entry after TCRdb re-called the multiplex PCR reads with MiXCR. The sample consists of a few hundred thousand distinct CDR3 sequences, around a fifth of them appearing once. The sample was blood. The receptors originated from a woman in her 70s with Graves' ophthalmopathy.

DNA for the CDR3: TGTGCCAGCAGCCCCCGGCGGAGTAGCACAGATACGCAGTATTTT. Protein: CASSPRRSSTDTQYF. The chain has TRBV7-9 and TRBJ2-3; no reliable D call. This CDR3 is 15 amino acids long. Germline V lookup: CDR1 SEHNR, CDR2 FQNEAQ (reference sequence). The V and J ends lost 5 bases and 0 bases respectively, with 12 bases between them.

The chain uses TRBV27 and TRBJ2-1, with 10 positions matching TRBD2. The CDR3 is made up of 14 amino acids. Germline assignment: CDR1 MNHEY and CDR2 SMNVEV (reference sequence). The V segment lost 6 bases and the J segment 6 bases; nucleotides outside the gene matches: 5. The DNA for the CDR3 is TGTGCCAGCAGCACGGGACTAGCGAGCAATGAGCAGTTCTTC. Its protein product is CASSTGLASNEQFF.

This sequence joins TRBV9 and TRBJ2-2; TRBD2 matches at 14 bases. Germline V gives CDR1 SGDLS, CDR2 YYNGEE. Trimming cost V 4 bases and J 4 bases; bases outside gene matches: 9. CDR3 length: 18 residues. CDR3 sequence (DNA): TGTGCCAGCAGCAGACTAGCGGGAGGGCCTACCGGCACCGGGGAGCTGTTTTTT. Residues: CASSRLAGGPTGTGELFF.

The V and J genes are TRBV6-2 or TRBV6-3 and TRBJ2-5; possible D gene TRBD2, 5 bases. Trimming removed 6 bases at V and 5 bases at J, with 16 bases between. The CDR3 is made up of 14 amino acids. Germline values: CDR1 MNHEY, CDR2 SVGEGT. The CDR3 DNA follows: TGTGCCAGCAGGCCGGAGGTTTTGGGGGAGACCCAGTACTTC. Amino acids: CASRPEVLGETQYF.

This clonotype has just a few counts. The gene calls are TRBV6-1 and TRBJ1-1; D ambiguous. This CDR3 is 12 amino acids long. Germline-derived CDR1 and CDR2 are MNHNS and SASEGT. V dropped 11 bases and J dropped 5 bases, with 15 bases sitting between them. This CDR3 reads CACARPVTEAFF. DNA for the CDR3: TGTGCCTGTGCCCGACCTGTAACTGAAGCTTTCTTT.

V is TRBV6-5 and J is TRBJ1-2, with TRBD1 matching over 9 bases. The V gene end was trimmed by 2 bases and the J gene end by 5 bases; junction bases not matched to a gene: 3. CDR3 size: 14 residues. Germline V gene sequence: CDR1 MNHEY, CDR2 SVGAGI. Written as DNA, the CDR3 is TGTGCCAGCAGTTACGGGACAGGGTTTTATGGCTACACCTTC. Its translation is CASSYGTGFYGYTF.

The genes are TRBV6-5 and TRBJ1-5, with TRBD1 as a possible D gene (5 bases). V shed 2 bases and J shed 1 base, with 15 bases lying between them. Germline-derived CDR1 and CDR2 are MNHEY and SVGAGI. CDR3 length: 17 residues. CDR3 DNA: TGTGCCAGCAGTTACCCGGGACGCCGGGGCAGCAATCAGCCCCAGCATTTT. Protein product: CASSYPGRRGSNQPQHF.

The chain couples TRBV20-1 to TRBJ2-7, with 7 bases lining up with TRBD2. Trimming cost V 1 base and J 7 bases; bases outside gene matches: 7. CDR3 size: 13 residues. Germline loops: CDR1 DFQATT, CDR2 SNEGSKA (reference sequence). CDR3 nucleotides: TGCAGTGCTAGAGGCGGGAGATTCTATGAGCAGTACTTC. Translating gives CSARGGRFYEQYF.

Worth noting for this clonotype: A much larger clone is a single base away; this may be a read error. Here the CDR3 DNA reads TGTGCCAGCTCCGGGACGGCCACAGATACGCAGTATTTT. Translated: CASSGTATDTQYF. This chain joins TRBV2 and TRBJ2-3; either TRBD1 or TRBD2 may fit D (5 bases each). With 8 bases removed from V and 2 bases from J, the gap between germline ends came to 11 bases. CDR3 length: 13 amino acids. Germline V lookup: CDR1 SNHLY, CDR2 FYNNEI. The complete variable domain, with remaining parts taken from reference TRBV2 and TRBJ2-3, reads EPEVTQTPSHQVTQMGQEVILRCVPISNHLYFYWYRQILGQKVEFLVSFYNNEISEKSEIFDDQFSVERPDGSNFTLKIRSTKLEDSAMYFCASSGTATDTQYFGPGTRLTVL.

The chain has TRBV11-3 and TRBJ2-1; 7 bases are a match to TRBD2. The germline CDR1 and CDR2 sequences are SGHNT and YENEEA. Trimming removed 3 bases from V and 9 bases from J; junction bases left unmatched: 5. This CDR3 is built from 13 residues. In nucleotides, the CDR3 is TGTGCCAGCAGCTTGGGGGGGAGCGGTGAGCAGTTCTTC. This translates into CASSLGGSGEQFF. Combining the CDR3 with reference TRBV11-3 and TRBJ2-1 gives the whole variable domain EAGVVQSPRYKIIEKKQPVAFWCNPISGHNTLYWYLQNLGQGPELLIRYENEEAVDDSQLPKDRFSAERLKGVDSTLKIQPAELGDSAVYLCASSLGGSGEQFFGPGTRLTVL.

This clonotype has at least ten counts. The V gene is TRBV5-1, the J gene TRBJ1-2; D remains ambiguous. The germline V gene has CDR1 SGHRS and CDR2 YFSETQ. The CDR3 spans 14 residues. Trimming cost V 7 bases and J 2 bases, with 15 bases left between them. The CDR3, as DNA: TGCGCCAGCCGCCCCCGAGCGGGGAACTATGGCTACACCTTC. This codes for CASRPRAGNYGYTF.

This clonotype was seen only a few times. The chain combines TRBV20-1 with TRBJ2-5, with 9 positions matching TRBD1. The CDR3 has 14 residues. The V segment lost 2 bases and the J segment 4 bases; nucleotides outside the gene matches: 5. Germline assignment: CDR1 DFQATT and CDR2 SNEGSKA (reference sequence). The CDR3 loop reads CSARRDRVSETQYF. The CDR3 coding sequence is TGCAGTGCTAGAAGGGACAGGGTATCAGAGACCCAGTACTTC.

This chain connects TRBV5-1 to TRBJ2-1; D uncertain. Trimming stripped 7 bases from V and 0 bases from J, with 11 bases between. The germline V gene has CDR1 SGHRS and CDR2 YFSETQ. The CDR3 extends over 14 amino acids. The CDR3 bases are TGCGCCAGCGCCGAAACGAGCTCCTACAATGAGCAGTTCTTC. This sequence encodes CASAETSSYNEQFF. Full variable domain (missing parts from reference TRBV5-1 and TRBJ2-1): KAGVTQTPRYLIKTRGQQVTLSCSPISGHRSVSWYQQTPGQGLQFLFEYFSETQRNKGNFPGRFSGRQFSNSRSEMNVSTLELGDSALYLCASAETSSYNEQFFGPGTRLTVL.

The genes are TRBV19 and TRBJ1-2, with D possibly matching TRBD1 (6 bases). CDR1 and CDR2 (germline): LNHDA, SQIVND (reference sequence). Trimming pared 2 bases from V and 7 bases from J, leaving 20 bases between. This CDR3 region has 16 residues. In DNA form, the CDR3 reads TGTGCCAGTAGTATAAATCGGTCGGGACACCTGAGTGGCTACACCTTC. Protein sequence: CASSINRSGHLSGYTF.

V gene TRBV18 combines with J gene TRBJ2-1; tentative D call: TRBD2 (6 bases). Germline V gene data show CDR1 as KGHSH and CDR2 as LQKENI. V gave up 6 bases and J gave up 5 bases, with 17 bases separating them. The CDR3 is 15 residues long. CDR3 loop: CASSPRLGGDNEQFF. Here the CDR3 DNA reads TGTGCCAGCTCCCCCAGACTAGGCGGGGACAATGAGCAGTTCTTC.

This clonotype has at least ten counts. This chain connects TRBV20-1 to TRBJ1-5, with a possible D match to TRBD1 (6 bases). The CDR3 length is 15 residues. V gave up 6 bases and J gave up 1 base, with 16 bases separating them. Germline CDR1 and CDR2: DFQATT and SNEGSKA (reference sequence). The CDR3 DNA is TGCAGTGCCGGACCGGGGGCTTGGAGCAATCAGCCCCAGCATTTT. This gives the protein CSAGPGAWSNQPQHF.

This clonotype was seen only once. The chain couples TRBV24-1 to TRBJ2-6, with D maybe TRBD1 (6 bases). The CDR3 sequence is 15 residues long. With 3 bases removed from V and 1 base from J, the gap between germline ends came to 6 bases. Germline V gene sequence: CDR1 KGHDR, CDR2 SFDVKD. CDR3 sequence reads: CATSDQGSGANVLTF. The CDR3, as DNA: TGTGCCACCAGTGATCAGGGGTCTGGGGCCAACGTCCTGACTTTC.

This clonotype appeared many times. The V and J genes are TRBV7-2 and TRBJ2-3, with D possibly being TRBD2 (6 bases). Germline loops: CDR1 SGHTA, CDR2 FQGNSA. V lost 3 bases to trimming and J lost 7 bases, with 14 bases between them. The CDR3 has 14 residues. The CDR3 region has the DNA TGTGCCAGCAGCTTTTTAGCGGAGCCAAATACGCAGTATTTT. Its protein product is CASSFLAEPNTQYF.

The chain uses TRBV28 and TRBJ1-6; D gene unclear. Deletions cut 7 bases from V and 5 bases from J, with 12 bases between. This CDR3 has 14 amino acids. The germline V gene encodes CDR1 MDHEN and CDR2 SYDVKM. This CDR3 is CASNERADNSPLHF. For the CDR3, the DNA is TGTGCCAGCAATGAACGGGCCGATAATTCACCCCTCCACTTT.

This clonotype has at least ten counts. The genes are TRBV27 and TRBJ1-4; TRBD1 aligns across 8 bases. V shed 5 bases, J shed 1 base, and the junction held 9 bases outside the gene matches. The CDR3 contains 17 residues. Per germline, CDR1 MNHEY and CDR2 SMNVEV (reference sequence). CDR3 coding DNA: TGTGCCAGCAGTCCATGGACAGGGCTTCGAACTAATGAAAAACTGTTTTTT. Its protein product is CASSPWTGLRTNEKLFF.

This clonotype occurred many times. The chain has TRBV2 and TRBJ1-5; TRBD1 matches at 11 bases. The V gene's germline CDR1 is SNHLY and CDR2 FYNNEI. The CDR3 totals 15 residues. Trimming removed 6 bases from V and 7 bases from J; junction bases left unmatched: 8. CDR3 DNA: TGTGCCAGCAGCTCTTGGACAGGGGGCCAGCAGCCCCAGCATTTT. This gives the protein CASSSWTGGQQPQHF.

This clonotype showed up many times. CDR3 sequence (DNA): TGTGCCAGCAGCCGAGGAGCGGCCTCACCCCCCACAGATACGCAGTATTTT. This codes for CASSRGAASPPTDTQYF. The chain has TRBV3-1 and TRBJ2-3, with D possibly matching TRBD2 (5 bases). This CDR3 contains 17 residues. CDR1 is LGHDT, CDR2 YNNKEL, per germline (reference sequence). The V gene lost 4 bases and the J gene lost 2 bases, with 19 bases spanning the gap.

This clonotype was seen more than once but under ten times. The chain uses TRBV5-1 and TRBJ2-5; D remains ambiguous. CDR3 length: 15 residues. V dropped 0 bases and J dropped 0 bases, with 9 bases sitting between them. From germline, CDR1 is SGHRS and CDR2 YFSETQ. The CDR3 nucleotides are TGCGCCAGCAGCTTGGCAGGCACGTACCAAGAGACCCAGTACTTC. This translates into CASSLAGTYQETQYF.

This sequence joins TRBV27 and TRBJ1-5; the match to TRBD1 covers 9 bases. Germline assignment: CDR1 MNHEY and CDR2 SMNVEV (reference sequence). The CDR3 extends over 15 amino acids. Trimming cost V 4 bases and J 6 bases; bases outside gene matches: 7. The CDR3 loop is CASSSDRGGRQPQHF. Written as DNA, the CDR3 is TGTGCCAGCAGTTCGGACAGGGGCGGTCGTCAGCCCCAGCATTTT.

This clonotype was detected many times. CDR3 bases: TGTGCCAGCAGCTCAGCCCCCTACGAGCAGTACTTC. It is translated as CASSSAPYEQYF. The V call is TRBV7-2, the J call TRBJ2-7; D call uncertain. Trimming left V 4 bases short and J 2 bases short, with 6 bases between. Looked up from germline, CDR1 is SGHTA and CDR2 is FQGNSA. The CDR3 covers 12 residues. The complete variable domain, with remaining parts taken from reference TRBV7-2 and TRBJ2-7, reads GAGVSQSPSNKVTEKGKDVELRCDPISGHTALYWYRQSLGQGLEFLIYFQGNSAPDKSGLPSDRFSAERTGGSVSTLTIQRTQQEDSAVYLCASSSAPYEQYFGPGTRLTVT.